These 26 T cell receptor beta chains were all obtained from the same sample, sequenced in a study of shared clonotypes between healthy human individuals. Sequenced by immunoSEQ multiplex PCR; TCRdb stores in-frame clones only, minus some. The table has roughly 2 million clones, nearly 97% seen once. Sequenced input: naive CD4+ T cells sorted from blood. Subset denoted: CD45RA+ positively selected. These receptors originate from a man aged 18 to 30 in good health.

CDR3 amino acids: CASSSAGWATNEKLFF. Written as DNA, the CDR3 is TGTGCCAGCAGCTCGGCTGGTTGGGCAACTAATGAAAAACTGTTTTTT. The V call is TRBV5-5, the J call TRBJ1-4, with D uncertain. CDR1 SGHKS and CDR2 YYEKEE come from the germline V gene (reference sequence). The CDR3 sequence is 16 residues long. V lost 3 bases and J lost 0, with 12 bases in between.

J is TRBJ2-7 and V is TRBV5-1; D is uncertain. CDR1 is SGHRS, CDR2 YFSETQ, per germline. CDR3 length: 15 amino acids. The V and J ends lost 0 bases and 2 bases respectively, with 12 bases between them. CDR3 sequence: CASSLVPGRPYEQYF. In DNA form, the CDR3 reads TGCGCCAGCAGCTTGGTTCCGGGCCGGCCCTACGAGCAGTACTTC.

V usage is TRBV28 and J usage is TRBJ1-4, with 10 bases that match TRBD1. The V gene end was trimmed by 6 bases and the J gene end by 3 bases; junction bases not matched to a gene: 4. This CDR3 comprises 15 residues. Germline-derived CDR1 and CDR2 are MDHEN and SYDVKM. CDR3 nucleotide sequence: TGTGCCAGCAGGACGGGACAGGGGCCTAATGAAAAACTGTTTTTT. Translated: CASRTGQGPNEKLFF.

About this clone itself: At the DNA level, this CDR3 is encoded by other sequences in the same sample as well. This chain connects TRBV7-2 to TRBJ2-7, with D maybe TRBD2 (6 bases). The CDR3 length is 14 residues. Trimming left V 4 bases short and J 1 base short, with 11 bases between. The germline gives CDR1 SGHTA, CDR2 FQGNSA. Here the CDR3 reads CASSYPGLSYEQYF. The CDR3 DNA sequence: TGTGCCAGCAGCTACCCGGGACTTTCCTACGAGCAGTACTTC.

The chain joins TRBV25-1 to TRBJ1-2; no clear D. The CDR3 consists of 13 residues. Germline V gives CDR1 MGHDK, CDR2 SYGVNS. The V gene lost 2 bases and the J gene lost 8 bases, with 12 bases spanning the gap. The CDR3 coding sequence is TGTGCCAGCAGTGAAGTCGGGAGAAGGGGCTACACCTTC. Translating gives CASSEVGRRGYTF.

The chain is built from TRBV6-6 and TRBJ1-2; 10 nucleotides match TRBD1. Germline lookup yields CDR1 MNHNY and CDR2 SVGAGI (reference sequence). Germline trimming cut 6 bases from V and 2 bases from J; bases unmatched to any gene: 6. The CDR3 consists of 15 residues. CDR3 sequence: CASRPRDRGNYGYTF. The CDR3 DNA is TGTGCCAGCAGACCCCGGGACAGGGGAAACTATGGCTACACCTTC.

In regard to this clone: Other nucleotide sequences in the sample specify the same CDR3. The genes are TRBV28 and TRBJ2-2, with D maybe TRBD2 (6 bases). The CDR3 length is 14 residues. Germline loops: CDR1 MDHEN, CDR2 SYDVKM. The V end was cut by 2 bases, the J end by 4 bases, with 8 bases between. CDR3 sequence: CASSLGGSTGELFF. The CDR3 DNA sequence: TGTGCCAGCAGTTTAGGGGGGAGCACCGGGGAGCTGTTTTTT.

The V and J genes are TRBV11-2 and TRBJ1-5; a weak D match, TRBD1 (5 bases). Germline V lookup: CDR1 SGHAT, CDR2 FQNNGV. The CDR3 loop spans 16 amino acids. V was trimmed by 0 bases and J by 13 bases, leaving 22 bases between them. CDR3 sequence: CASSLDHQGIRNEQHF. CDR3 coding DNA: TGTGCCAGCAGCTTAGATCATCAGGGTATCAGAAACGAACAGCATTTT. Supplemented by reference TRBV11-2 and TRBJ1-5, the full variable domain reads EAGVAQSPRYKIIEKRQSVAFWCNPISGHATLYWYQQILGQGPKLLIQFQNNGVVDDSQLPKDRFSAERLKGVDSTLKIQPAKLEDSAVYLCASSLDHQGIRNEQHFGDGTRLSIL.

This chain connects TRBV18 to TRBJ2-5; D not resolved. Germline lookup yields CDR1 KGHSH and CDR2 LQKENI. CDR3 size: 15 residues. V was cut by 4 bases and J by 0 bases, with 12 bases left in between. In DNA form, the CDR3 reads TGTGCCAGCTCACGGGCAGGTCGGGACCAAGAGACCCAGTACTTC. Translating gives CASSRAGRDQETQYF.

Details on this clone: One junction end disagrees with the germline gene, perhaps due to a read error. The chain recombines TRBV5-1 with TRBJ1-3, with D hard to call. This CDR3 comprises 12 residues. Germline CDR1 reads SGHRS; CDR2 reads YFSETQ. CDR3 sequence (DNA): TGCGCCAGCAGCTTGGAGGGCAGCCCTCCGGATTTT. Translation: CASSLEGSPPDF.

This chain joins TRBV20-1 and TRBJ1-1; D unclear. The V gene lost 7 bases and the J gene lost 1 base, with 7 bases spanning the gap. CDR3 size: 11 residues. Germline CDR1 is DFQATT and CDR2 is SNEGSKA (reference sequence). The CDR3, as DNA: TGCAGTGGTCTCGCGAACACTGAAGCTTTCTTT. The encoded protein is CSGLANTEAFF.

A note on this clone: Other nucleotide sequences in the sample specify the same CDR3. The V and J genes are TRBV5-1 and TRBJ2-3; a weak D match, TRBD2 (6 bases). Germline V gene data show CDR1 as SGHRS and CDR2 as YFSETQ. Trimming shortened V by 4 bases and J by 2 bases, and 11 bases separated the two germline ends. This CDR3 contains 14 residues. Written as DNA, the CDR3 is TGCGCCAGCAGCCTGGGGGACTTCACAGATACGCAGTATTTT. It specifies CASSLGDFTDTQYF.

As regards this clone: The same CDR3 arises from other DNA sequences in this sample as well. The rearrangement joins TRBV9 to TRBJ2-3; D possibly corresponds to TRBD2 (6 bases). CDR3 length: 16 residues. V was pared by 0 bases and J by 3 bases, with 14 bases between. The V gene's germline CDR1 is SGDLS and CDR2 YYNGEE. The CDR3 bases are TGTGCCAGCAGCGTAGCTTCCGGAGGGAGGACAGATACGCAGTATTTT. Protein product: CASSVASGGRTDTQYF.

The chain links TRBV5-1 to TRBJ2-3; tentatively, D is TRBD1 (5 bases). V was cut by 7 bases and J by 1 base, with 19 bases left in between. The CDR3 has 16 amino acids. CDR1 is SGHRS, CDR2 YFSETQ, per germline. Written as DNA, the CDR3 is TGCGCCAGCGCCGAACTGTCAGGGTACCGCACAGATACGCAGTATTTT. Encoded protein: CASAELSGYRTDTQYF.

The chain joins TRBV25-1 to TRBJ2-7; possibly TRBD1 for D (5 bases). V shed 5 bases and J shed 3 bases, with 11 bases lying between them. Germline V CDR1 and CDR2: MGHDK, SYGVNS. The CDR3 extends over 13 amino acids. The CDR3 nucleotides read TGTGCCAGCAGTCAGAGGCAGGGCTACGAGCAGTACTTC. This codes for CASSQRQGYEQYF.

The V and J genes are TRBV10-3 and TRBJ2-3; tentative D call: TRBD2 (5 bases). The CDR3 runs 12 residues. Trimming took 8 bases from V and 4 from J, leaving 10 bases between them. Germline loops: CDR1 ENHRY, CDR2 SYGVKD. CDR3 in DNA: TGTGCCATCGACGCGGGCGCAGATACGCAGTATTTT. Its translation: CAIDAGADTQYF.

The chain has TRBV7-8 and TRBJ1-3; D not resolved. Germline values: CDR1 SGHVS, CDR2 FQNEAQ. Trimming pared 2 bases from V and 0 bases from J, leaving 14 bases between. CDR3 size: 17 residues. This CDR3 reads CASSLIADFSSGNTIYF. The CDR3 DNA reads TGTGCCAGCAGCTTAATAGCAGATTTCAGCTCTGGAAACACCATATATTTT.

J is TRBJ2-7 and V is TRBV2, with TRBD1 identical over 10 bases. CDR3 length: 17 amino acids. V trimming: 2 bases; J trimming: 4 bases; junction bases outside the gene matches: 11. Germline V gene lookup returns CDR1 SNHLY and CDR2 FYNNEI. CDR3 sequence: CASSEWGTGTGAYEQYF. For the CDR3, the DNA is TGTGCCAGCAGTGAATGGGGTACGGGGACAGGGGCGTACGAGCAGTACTTC.

The V and J genes are TRBV10-3 and TRBJ1-2, with D perhaps TRBD1 (6 bases). Germline CDR1 ENHRY, CDR2 SYGVKD. Deletions cut 6 bases from V and 8 bases from J, with 13 bases between. CDR3 length equals 12 residues. The CDR3 DNA reads as TGTGCCATCAGCCCGGGGGCGAAAGGCTACACCTTC. Its protein product is CAISPGAKGYTF.

The CDR3 protein is CASSLLQGLNQPQHF. CDR3 in DNA: TGTGCCAGCAGCTTACTACAGGGCCTCAATCAGCCCCAGCATTTT. The chain carries TRBV5-6 and TRBJ1-5, with D perhaps matching TRBD1 (6 bases). The length of the CDR3 is 15 residues. The V gene lost 2 bases and the J gene lost 3 bases, with 12 bases spanning the gap. The germline V gene encodes CDR1 SGHDT and CDR2 YYEEEE.

The gene calls are TRBV5-4 and TRBJ2-7, with 8 bases that match TRBD1. Germline V CDR1 and CDR2: SGHNT, YYREEE (reference sequence). The CDR3 sequence is 16 residues long. V was clipped by 4 bases and J by 4 bases; unmatched bases: 13. The CDR3 coding sequence is TGTGCCAGCAGCACGGACAGGGCCCTGTTGGGATACGAGCAGTACTTC. Its protein is CASSTDRALLGYEQYF.

This CDR3 is CASRMGLAVSSYEQYF. CDR3 DNA: TGTGCCAGCAGGATGGGACTAGCGGTGAGCTCCTACGAGCAGTACTTC. This sequence joins TRBV27 and TRBJ2-7, with TRBD2 matching 11 bases. This CDR3 is built from 16 residues. Germline-derived CDR1 and CDR2 are MNHEY and SMNVEV (reference sequence). V shed 6 bases and J 0 bases; nucleotides not matched to a gene: 7.

The chain couples TRBV29-1 to TRBJ2-7; tentative D call: TRBD1 (6 bases). Trimming shortened V by 4 bases and J by 3 bases, and 13 bases separated the two germline ends. This CDR3 spans 13 amino acids. Germline CDR1 SQVTM, CDR2 ANQGSEA. The CDR3, as DNA: TGCAGCGTTGTATACCGGGACAACTACGAGCAGTACTTC. Its translation: CSVVYRDNYEQYF.

The genes are TRBV18 and TRBJ2-5, with TRBD2 matching 8 bases. The CDR3 is 15 residues long. The trim removed 10 bases at V and 0 bases at J, leaving 10 bases unmatched. The germline CDR1 and CDR2 sequences are KGHSH and LQKENI. CDR3 in amino acids: CATAYGRGYQETQYF. The CDR3 nucleotides are TGTGCCACAGCTTACGGGAGGGGGTACCAAGAGACCCAGTACTTC.

The J gene is TRBJ2-3, the V gene TRBV11-3, with D unclear. V was shortened by 6 bases and J by 6 bases, with 22 bases between the two germline ends. The CDR3 consists of 16 residues. CDR1 is SGHNT and CDR2 is YENEEA in the germline V gene. CDR3 sequence reads: CASSQSGYYAADTQYF. CDR3 coding DNA: TGTGCCAGCAGTCAAAGTGGTTACTACGCGGCCGATACGCAGTATTTT.

V is TRBV5-8 and J is TRBJ1-2; D gene uncertain. Trimming removed 4 bases at V and 10 bases at J, with 20 bases between. The CDR3 has 14 residues. Germline V gives CDR1 SGHTS, CDR2 YDEGEE. CDR3 bases: TGTGCCAGCAGCCTCGGACGGCCGCTAACCCCCTACACCTTC. Encoded protein: CASSLGRPLTPYTF.